This TCR beta chain was recorded in a study of shared clonotypes between healthy human individuals. Study-level information: Donors had three CD4 naive, three CD4 memory, two CD8 naive and one CD8 memory plate apiece. Study-level findings and limits: Estimated richness was generally greater in naive than memory subsets. Sorted-subset sequencing was shown by rarefaction to be incomplete despite large depth.

Germline V CDR1 and CDR2: LNHNV, YYDKDF (reference sequence). The CDR3 runs to 12 residues. The ends lost 5 bases at V and 7 bases at J; junction bases unmatched: 2. Partitioning of CD4+ cells yielded a CD45RA+ naive subset and a CD45RA-negative memory subset. A remark on this clone: Its antigen remains unknown.

The method was immunoSEQ multiplex PCR; TCRdb's version includes in-frame clones alone and lacks a portion of them. The table shows over a million clones, with roughly 95% occurring only once. V is TRBV15 and J is TRBJ1-2; 9 nucleotides align to TRBD1. The clonotype comes from a man younger than 45 in good health. Specimen: naive CD4+ T cells sorted from blood. The subset was: CD45RA+ positively selected. In nucleotides, the CDR3 is TGTGCCACCAGCCAGGACAGGGGTGGCTACACCTTC. Amino acids: CATSQDRGGYTF.